This T cell receptor (beta chain) was recovered during a study of T cell repertoires in cytomegalovirus infection. This CDR3 is 13 amino acids long. Trimming took off 7 bases at V and 4 bases at J, with 13 bases between the two ends. CDR1 DFQATT and CDR2 SNEGSKA come from the germline V gene (reference sequence). About this clonotype: Its antigen remains unknown.

Each CDR3 protein is one row after TCRdb ran MiXCR on the reads. The sample lists hundreds of thousands of distinct CDR3 sequences, roughly 36% occurring once. The chain carries TRBV20-1 and TRBJ1-4, with D unclear. The sample here was cultured PBMCs, taken from culture after CMV antigen stimulation. The origin of this receptor is a human donor in good health (CMV status not recorded). Some clones in this sample may be carry-over from other donors' samples. For the CDR3, the DNA is TGCAGTGTAAGGGCCAACCATAATGAAAAACTGTTTTTT. It codes for CSVRANHNEKLFF.